This entry lists 15 T cell receptor beta chains sequenced from one sample in a study of blood T cell repertoires in COVID-19. Clones were read by immunoSEQ multiplex PCR, and TCRdb kept only the in-frame ones, dropping some. This table has around 150,000 clones, 65% to 85% appearing once. Sequenced: PBMCs or T cells enriched from blood (not recorded which). The receptor source for this set is a woman in her sixties or seventies who had recovered from COVID-19.

The CDR3 DNA is TGCAGCGCCTTAGGACAGGCCTCCTACGAGCAGTACTTC. Translating it yields CSALGQASYEQYF. The chain carries TRBV29-1 and TRBJ2-7; TRBD1 agrees at 7 bases. This CDR3 contains 13 residues. After removal of 7 bases from V and 0 bases from J, the junction contained 6 bases not matched to a gene. Germline CDR1 and CDR2: SQVTM and ANQGSEA.

The gene calls are TRBV20-1 and TRBJ1-2; D unresolved. This CDR3 comprises 11 residues. V dropped 5 bases and J dropped 13 bases, with 17 bases sitting between them. Germline CDR1 is DFQATT and CDR2 is SNEGSKA (reference sequence). This CDR3 reads CSAPTQVQSTF. Here the CDR3 DNA reads TGCAGTGCTCCCACCCAGGTCCAATCCACCTTC.

The rearrangement joins TRBV28 to TRBJ1-5; a weak D match, TRBD1 (5 bases). The CDR3 covers 15 residues. V lost 2 bases and J 6 bases, leaving 14 bases between the germline ends. The germline gives CDR1 MDHEN, CDR2 SYDVKM. CDR3 DNA sequence: TGTGCCAGCAGTTTAGGCGCGGGGAGGGGTCAGCCCCAGCATTTT. It translates to CASSLGAGRGQPQHF.

The table lists this clone with a count of one. This rearrangement joins TRBV5-1 to TRBJ2-3; tentatively, D is TRBD2 (5 bases). CDR3 length: 12 residues. The germline V gene encodes CDR1 SGHRS and CDR2 YFSETQ. V dropped 5 bases and J dropped 4 bases, with 8 bases sitting between them. The CDR3 region has the DNA TGCGCCAGCAGTTACGGGGCAGATACGCAGTATTTT. The encoded protein is CASSYGADTQYF. Looking up the rest from reference TRBV5-1 and TRBJ2-3 gives the full variable domain: KAGVTQTPRYLIKTRGQQVTLSCSPISGHRSVSWYQQTPGQGLQFLFEYFSETQRNKGNFPGRFSGRQFSNSRSEMNVSTLELGDSALYLCASSYGADTQYFGPGTRLTVL.

The J gene is TRBJ1-4, the V gene TRBV7-8; 8 bases agree with TRBD1. This CDR3 contains 18 residues. CDR1 and CDR2 from the germline V gene are SGHVS and FQNEAQ. V lost 0 bases and J lost 1; bases outside the gene matches: 7. CDR3 in amino acids: CASSLAGQGRVTNEKLFF. CDR3 DNA: TGTGCCAGCAGCTTAGCAGGACAGGGAAGGGTAACTAATGAAAAACTGTTTTTT.

The rearrangement joins TRBV6-5 to TRBJ2-2; 7 bases line up with TRBD2. The CDR3 has 15 amino acids. The germline V gene encodes CDR1 MNHEY and CDR2 SVGAGI. Trimming took 6 bases from V and 4 from J; bases not matched to a gene: 8. This CDR3 reads CASSPPAGSTGELFF. DNA for the CDR3: TGTGCCAGCAGCCCCCCAGCGGGGAGCACCGGGGAGCTGTTTTTT.

This clone came up once. The chain uses TRBV13 and TRBJ2-1, with 10 positions matching TRBD2. The CDR3 covers 16 residues. CDR1 is PRHDT, CDR2 FYEKMQ, per germline (reference sequence). V shed 5 bases, J shed 3 bases, and the junction held 7 bases outside the gene matches. The CDR3, as DNA: TGTGCCAGCAGCCCCCGGACTAGCGGCATCTACAATGAGCAGTTCTTC. This encodes CASSPRTSGIYNEQFF.

The V call is TRBV5-1, the J call TRBJ2-3, with TRBD2 matching 8 bases. The CDR3 loop spans 14 amino acids. The V segment lost 9 bases and the J segment 6 bases; nucleotides outside the gene matches: 12. CDR1 and CDR2 from the germline V gene are SGHRS and YFSETQ. The CDR3 sequence: CATSGTSFYDTQYF. DNA of the CDR3: TGCGCCACATCCGGGACTAGTTTTTACGATACGCAGTATTTT.

This clone was detected a few times. The chain links TRBV2 to TRBJ1-5; 10 nucleotides match TRBD1. The germline V gene encodes CDR1 SNHLY and CDR2 FYNNEI. V shed 4 bases and J 1 base; nucleotides not matched to a gene: 4. The CDR3 is 16 amino acids. The CDR3 is CASSGGTGASNQPQHF. The CDR3 DNA is TGTGCCAGCAGTGGCGGGACAGGGGCGAGCAATCAGCCCCAGCATTTT.

The chain combines TRBV30 with TRBJ2-1, with a tentative D call TRBD2 (5 bases). The CDR3 totals 13 residues. CDR1 and CDR2 (germline): GTSNPN, SVGIG (reference sequence). V lost 1 base and J lost 9, with 13 bases in between. CDR3 protein: CAWSAQSRGEQFF. For the CDR3, the DNA is TGTGCCTGGAGTGCGCAAAGTCGGGGTGAGCAGTTCTTC.

This clone was picked up one time. CDR3 residues: CASSLGPGLAGGREQFF. CDR3 nucleotides: TGCGCCAGCAGCTTGGGGCCGGGACTAGCGGGAGGGCGTGAGCAGTTCTTC. The chain employs TRBV5-1 and TRBJ2-1, with TRBD2 identical over 16 bases. CDR1 and CDR2 (germline): SGHRS, YFSETQ. CDR3 length equals 17 residues. After removal of 0 bases from V and 9 bases from J, the junction contained 6 bases not matched to a gene. Combining the CDR3 with reference TRBV5-1 and TRBJ2-1 gives the whole variable domain KAGVTQTPRYLIKTRGQQVTLSCSPISGHRSVSWYQQTPGQGLQFLFEYFSETQRNKGNFPGRFSGRQFSNSRSEMNVSTLELGDSALYLCASSLGPGLAGGREQFFGPGTRLTVL.

The DNA of the CDR3 is TGTGCCAGCAGTTCACCGGGACAGGGAAGGAGCAATCAGCCCCAGCATTTT. Protein: CASSSPGQGRSNQPQHF. J is TRBJ1-5 and V is TRBV28; 9 bases line up with TRBD1. Trimming cost V 4 bases and J 1 base; bases outside gene matches: 8. The CDR3 has 17 amino acids. Germline assignment: CDR1 MDHEN and CDR2 SYDVKM. Full variable domain (remainder filled in from reference TRBV28 and TRBJ1-5): DVKVTQSSRYLVKRTGEKVFLECVQDMDHENMFWYRQDPGLGLRLIYFSYDVKMKEKGDIPEGYSVSREKKERFSLILESASTNQTSMYLCASSSPGQGRSNQPQHFGDGTRLSIL.

Only one count was recorded for this clone. The V call is TRBV6-5, the J call TRBJ1-2; D not certain. Per the germline V gene, CDR1 is MNHEY and CDR2 is SVGAGI. This CDR3 has 13 amino acids. Trimming stripped 7 bases from V and 6 bases from J, with 15 bases between. DNA of the CDR3: TGTGCCAGCACCCCGGGATTAGCGGATGGCTACACCTTC. Residues: CASTPGLADGYTF.

The chain carries TRBV10-3 and TRBJ2-7; 7 bases are a match to TRBD1. The germline V gene encodes CDR1 ENHRY and CDR2 SYGVKD. The length of the CDR3 is 12 residues. J gave up 5 bases and V 10 bases, and 8 bases lay outside the gene matches. The CDR3 DNA is TGTGCCACCACTGACAGGGAACACGAGCAGTACTTC. The encoded protein is CATTDREHEQYF.

The rearrangement links TRBV9 to TRBJ2-7; D unresolved. The CDR3 extends over 14 amino acids. V was shortened by 3 bases and J by 0 bases, with 10 bases between the two germline ends. Germline assignment: CDR1 SGDLS and CDR2 YYNGEE. The CDR3 region is CASSADILSYEQYF. CDR3 DNA sequence: TGTGCCAGCAGCGCCGACATCCTCTCCTACGAGCAGTACTTC.